A selection of T cell receptor beta chains follows, all from one sample in a study of T-cell reconstitution after alpha-beta-depleted transplantation in children. Each CDR3 protein gets one entry after TCRdb re-called the PCR reads with MiXCR. The table includes approximately 350,000 distinct CDR3 sequences, 10% detected once. Sequenced material: PBMCs from the stem cell graft donor, taken from the stem cell graft. The receptors come from a human donor who donated a stem cell graft to a child with acute lymphoblastic leukemia. CDR3s include the opening cysteine and the closing phenylalanine or tryptophan. Each record gives: CDR3 length, clone size, D gene, V gene, J gene, CDR3 protein, CDR3 DNA. The D gene is left open where the match is weak. Part of the rows lack a size; the others show once, few, many or a class for expanded clones.

length: 14
size: -
D: -
V: TRBV7-9
J: TRBJ2-3
CDR3: CASSMHRATDTQYF
DNA: TGTGCCAGCAGCATGCACAGGGCGACAGATACGCAGTATTTC

length: 16
size: many
D: -
V: TRBV5-6
J: TRBJ2-7
CDR3: CASSLGRRVETYEQYF
DNA: TGTGCCAGCAGCTTAGGTCGTCGGGTGGAAACCTACGAGCAGTACTTC

length: 14
size: -
D: TRBD2
V: TRBV24-1
J: TRBJ2-3
CDR3: CATSEGGRQDTQYF
DNA: TGTGCCACCAGTGAGGGCGGGAGGCAGGATACGCAGTATTTT

length: 14
size: many
D: TRBD1
V: TRBV15
J: TRBJ2-7
CDR3: CATSKGDRGNEQYF
DNA: TGTGCCACCAGCAAGGGGGACAGGGGGAACGAGCAGTACTTC

length: 15
size: -
D: -
V: TRBV5-6
J: TRBJ2-1
CDR3: CASSPVARSYNEQFF
DNA: TGTGCCAGCAGCCCGGTCGCCCGCTCCTACAATGAGCAGTTCTTC

length: 14
size: -
D: -
V: TRBV12-3/TRBV12-4
J: TRBJ1-6
CDR3: CASSFRDRNSPLHF
DNA: TGTGCCAGCAGTTTCCGAGACAGGAATTCACCCCTCCACTTT

length: 14
size: many
D: -
V: TRBV4-3
J: TRBJ2-1
CDR3: CASSQDGGGNEQFF
DNA: TGCGCCAGCAGCCAAGATGGGGGAGGCAATGAGCAGTTCTTC

length: 15
size: many
D: TRBD1
V: TRBV5-1
J: TRBJ1-5
CDR3: CASSPGTGRGQPQHF
DNA: TGCGCCAGCAGCCCCGGGACAGGGAGGGGGCAGCCCCAGCATTTT

length: 22
size: -
D: TRBD1
V: TRBV4-2
J: TRBJ1-3
CDR3: CASSRPPHGDRGPSISGNTIYF
DNA: TGTGCCAGCAGCCGACCCCCCCACGGGGACAGGGGGCCTTCAATTTCTGGAAACACCATATATTTT

length: 17
size: -
D: TRBD2
V: TRBV20-1
J: TRBJ2-3
CDR3: CSARAEGLAGGGDTQYF
DNA: TGCAGTGCTAGAGCGGAGGGACTAGCGGGAGGAGGGGATACGCAGTATTTT

length: 16
size: many
D: TRBD2
V: TRBV27
J: TRBJ2-7
CDR3: CASSPSRIAGPIEQYF
DNA: TGTGCCAGCAGCCCATCGAGGATAGCGGGACCCATCGAGCAGTACTTC

length: 13
size: few
D: -
V: TRBV29-1
J: TRBJ2-7
CDR3: CSATGQSSYEQYF
DNA: TGCAGCGCCACAGGACAGAGCTCCTACGAGCAGTACTTC